This TCR beta chain was captured in a study of memory CD8 T cells in hepatitis C reinfection. Profiled with immunoSEQ multiplex PCR; TCRdb holds only in-frame clones, not every one. The table has 46,000 or so clones, 75% to 90% seen once. Time point indicated: late/post reinfection, 12 to 24 weeks after detection. No in vitro expansion preceded TCR sequencing of the sorted cells. The Montreal HEPCO cohort supplied donors who inject drugs. Germline CDR1 and CDR2: LGHNA and YSLEER. This CDR3 comprises 15 residues. V dropped 0 bases and J dropped 5; count of bases not matched to a gene: 5. The table lists this clone with a few counts.

The chain recombines TRBV4-3 with TRBJ2-5, with 8 bases aligning to TRBD2. This sequence originates from a man younger than 35 with hepatitis C virus infection. The sample was naive CD8+ T cells sorted from blood. CDR3 sequence (DNA): TGCGCCAGCAGCCAAGATCAGGCTAGCGGGGAGACCCAGTACTTC. Translating gives CASSQDQASGETQYF.